This T cell receptor (beta chain) derives from a study of cytomegalovirus exposure and HLA in healthy donors (dated by TCRdb to the late 2010s). Some background on the complete study: In an earlier analysis of under 750 of the donors, 250 to 300 Gb of sequence data and 90 million to 120 million unique TCR beta sequences from roughly 190 million T cells were reported. The study aimed to test whether cataloging public T cell receptors could reveal signatures of past pathogen exposure. About 280 gigabases of sequencing data and approximately 93 million unique TCR sequences were included in an early release covering about 620 HLA-typed donors. In an earlier analysis of about 590 of the donors, high-throughput TCR beta sequencing was used to judge whether each TCR beta V gene segment behaved as functional or pseudogenic. Donor age, sex, ethnicity and CMV serostatus were compiled alongside the repertoire data. In the later analysis, no new phenotypic data were used to find candidate immune exposures; instead, reliance was placed on TCR beta sequences and their occurrence across donors. Class I and class II HLA loci were covered by the typing at four-digit resolution. Every discovery cohort repertoire had been produced on one sequencing platform. In addition to the first cohort of 666 subjects, a separate validation cohort of under 150 different subjects was used. A later analysis re-analyzed previously published TCR beta repertoires from 666 donors and added high-resolution HLA genotyping to study TCR occurrence patterns. A later genetic analysis used genome-wide SNP genotypes for about 60% of the 666 donors, treating that subset as a discovery cohort. To predict cytomegalovirus infection status, the study brought together high-throughput TCR immunosequencing, statistical association of individual TCRs with disease status, and machine learning. Using immunosequencing, the study profiled T cell repertoires from around 680 subjects and related those repertoires to cytomegalovirus serostatus. Of the approximately 400 genotyped donors, over 70% fell in the genetic ancestry cluster associated with self-reported Caucasian donors. Among 300 to 500 genotyped donors of the cohort, an average of around 250,000 unique TCR beta nucleotide sequences was sequenced per donor, of which approximately 19% were non-productive. The number of typed donors differed by locus: about 620-640 for A, B, C, DRB1 and DQB1; approximately 520 for DQA1; approximately 610 for DPA1; and around 450 for DPB1. Four to six DR-DQ haplotypes were handled as single units for association and clustering, since linkage in the cohort was strong.

Library construction relied on the immunoSEQ multiplex PCR assay. The multiplex PCR relied on a mix of 60 forward primers for TCR Vbeta segments and 13 reverse primers for TCR Jbeta segments. Amplification of the CDR3 region of rearranged TCR beta genes was performed with a multiplex PCR assay on genomic DNA. The Illumina HiSeq System was used to sequence the amplified TCR beta libraries as 87-base-pair reads. As for how the authors treated the data: A later analysis tallied 75 million to 85 million unique TCR beta chains across the approximately 670 repertoires, and around 9.9 million of those chains were shared by two or more donors. A nearest-neighbor algorithm error-corrected the raw reads and collapsed the reads into unique sequences, merging closely related sequences to remove PCR and sequencing errors. Alignment of CDR3 sequences to IMGT reference sequences was used to assign V, D and J gene segments. For a sequence to be retained, a match of at least six nucleotides was required to both a V gene segment and a J gene segment. Rearrangements were classified as productive when the CDR3 lacked stop codons and remained in frame with V and J, and all other rearrangements were classified as non-productive. CDR3 was defined according to IMGT convention as the region running from the second conserved V-encoded cysteine to the conserved J-encoded phenylalanine. In an earlier analysis of more than 550 of the donors, sequences lacking an unambiguous match to a single V gene segment were excluded. In an earlier analysis of approximately 590 of the donors, V segments were called functional above 56.7% productive rearrangements and were called segregating when the between-donor standard deviation exceeded 5%. A statistical classification framework was developed to diagnose cytomegalovirus status using the catalog of TCR beta chain sequences. In a later analysis, V and J genes were assigned by comparing TCR nucleotide sequences against IMGT/GENE-DB human TR gene sequences. Using the TCRdist pipeline, a later analysis assigned CDR3 sequences along with most-parsimonious VDJ recombination scenarios. A later analysis defined each TCR beta chain by its CDR3 amino acid sequence plus V-gene family, and excluded reads lacking a unique V-gene family. A later analysis removed 500 to 600 highly shared, low-generation-probability nucleotide sequences to deal with suspected cross-contamination and a sequencing artifact. For each public chain, a later analysis derived a clonal expansion index from normalized ranks of inferred template counts within each repertoire. Generation probabilities in a later analysis came from a VDJ recombination model fitted to out-of-frame rearrangements, and those results were checked against IGoR. In a later analysis, hypergeometric tests were used to score TCR-TCR, TCR-HLA and TCR-CMV co-occurrence, with a repertoire-size bias correction applied to TCR pairs. To estimate false discovery rates, a later analysis permuted the HLA or CMV assignments 20 times. In a later analysis, co-occurring TCRs were grouped using DBSCAN, and TCRdist sequence similarity was added for clustering within HLA-allele-positive subsets. For co-occurrence clustering, repertoires with fewer than 30,000 or more than 120,000 public chains were excluded, along with about five repertoires with anomalous nucleotide sharing. Held by TCRdb, this immuneACCESS table contains in-frame sequences only and omits some clones. Under half of the omission traces to an unresolved V gene where checked; the cause of the rest is unknown. V and J calls and clone size are as listed in that table; D and trimming were resolved from the DNA. The sample profile shows about 120,000 clones; 65% to 90% of them were found once. The ten largest clones capture about 3.8% of the sample.

The cohort was made up of approximately 670 healthy bone marrow donors. At the time of sampling, all cohort members were nominally healthy, though unrecorded immune exposures were likely present. The donor tested CMV seronegative, placing the donor among the 350 to 400 seronegative members of the cohort. A peripheral blood sample was collected from each donor, and TCR beta sequencing was performed on peripheral blood mononuclear cells. The Qiagen DNeasy Blood Extraction Kit was used to extract genomic DNA from the blood cell samples. Overall study outcomes, separate from this receptor: Linkage disequilibrium might explain the correlated functional status among segregating V segments, but an unknown experimental factor could not be excluded. Because HLA typing was unavailable for some donors at each locus, only the typed subset was used in association tests. In a later analysis, most CMV-associated TCR beta chains were found to appear HLA-restricted, with HLA associations seemingly driven largely by CMV exposure. In a later genetic analysis, a missense DCLRE1C variant was associated with V-gene and J-gene trimming of TCR beta chains, and the association was replicated in an independent cohort. According to a later analysis, TCR association rates differed among HLA loci, with DRB1 alleles showing the most associated TCRs and HLA-C alleles showing the fewest. In a later analysis, HLA-associated TCR beta chains showed more clonal expansion and lower generation probabilities than non-associated chains that were equally common. The study listed 164 TCR beta chains as associated with cytomegalovirus. CMV serostatus was the only immune exposure information available for the cohort. A group of highly shared sequence variants was considered likely to be a technical artifact of the sequencing pipeline. A further reported finding was that TCR beta sequences accurately predicted the HLA-A and HLA-B alleles for most subjects in the first cohort. Several of the top co-occurrence clusters appeared to be linked to parvovirus B19, influenza, CMV and Epstein-Barr virus, according to a later analysis. Some IMGT-functional V segments, including TRBV6-2 and TRBV6-3, could not be told apart with the 87-base-pair reads, so those segments were excluded. The classifier was reported to diagnose cytomegalovirus status with high specificity and sensitivity in both the original cohort and the validation cohort. The presence/absence analyses assumed that sequencing depth was roughly uniform across donors, and that assumption may not be true. When HLA alleles, especially DR and DQ, strongly co-occurred, TCR associations were difficult to assign to individual alleles. Compared with the roughly 710-donor mean, donors in an Asian-associated ancestry cluster had fewer N-insertions in productive TCRs, according to a later genetic analysis. A few of the identified cytomegalovirus-associated TCR beta chains were confirmed in vitro to be specific for cytomegalovirus antigens. It was suggested by the authors that the approach could potentially be generalized to other disease states and immunological phenotypes. The cohort was sequenced for TCR beta chains only, and without alpha or paired-chain data the features that could be detected were limited. Across donors, most TCR sequences were observed very rarely, whereas some public TCRs were present in many individuals. Specific HLA alleles were associated with 15,000 to 20,000 TCR beta sequences at a false discovery rate of 0.05 in a later analysis. An earlier analysis of approximately 500 of the donors showed that most TCR beta V segments appeared in productive rearrangements either about 90% or about 30% of the time, which broadly matched IMGT annotations. Because counts were too low, approximately 15 rarely observed V segments, including chromosome 9 orphons, were excluded from the earlier analysis of 587 of the donors.

About this clone itself: No cognate antigen has been identified for it. Base qualities were left out, and no much larger clone turns up one base away.

At the junction V is shortened by 3 bases and J by 5 bases; bases outside the gene matches: 9. The cysteine opens and the phenylalanine closes a CDR3 of 16 amino acids. The retained sequence is limited to the CDR3, 48 bases, with the frame set at the first base. The germline V gene sets CDR1 to MDHEN and CDR2 to SYDVKM. This TCR was sampled from a woman in her thirties in good health and CMV-seronegative. The source material was PBMCs. Recombination joined TRBV28 with TRBJ2-7, and 11 bases in between align with TRBD1. The nucleotide sequence is TGTGCCAGCAGTTTGTATTATGGACAGGGGGCCAACGAGCAGTACTTC. Translation gives CASSLYYGQGANEQYF.